This T cell receptor (beta chain) appears in the sequencing data of a study of early T cells in non-severe SARS-CoV-2 infection. Unique molecular identifiers (one per individual cDNA molecule) were attached. TCRdb re-called the 5' RACE reads through MiXCR, storing one row per CDR3 protein. The sample has 25,000 to 35,000 distinct CDR3 sequences; 5% are singletons. The CDR3 sequence is 13 residues long. Germline values: CDR1 KGHSH, CDR2 LQKENI. Trimming cost V 2 bases and J 3 bases, with 7 bases left between them. This clonotype was counted between two and nine times. The receptor was isolated from an adult who was a healthcare worker with PCR-confirmed SARS-CoV-2 infection or an uninfected control (not recorded which). V is TRBV18 and J is TRBJ2-5, with D maybe TRBD2 (5 bases). The sample was whole blood. The CDR3 loop reads CASSPEGKETQYF. The CDR3 DNA reads TGTGCCAGCTCACCAGAGGGTAAAGAGACCCAGTACTTC.